The source of this TCR beta chain is a study of somatic mutations in cytotoxic T cells in rheumatoid arthritis. CDR1 and CDR2 from the germline V gene are LGHNA and YSLEER. This CDR3 has 14 residues. Trimming pared 1 base from V and 2 bases from J, leaving 7 bases between. Study-wide findings and caveats: Clonality of CD8+ cells rose with age in rheumatoid arthritis patients but not healthy controls.

A remark on this clone: Its specificity is unknown.

Sequenced by immunoSEQ multiplex PCR; TCRdb stores in-frame clones only, minus some. Among 10,000 to 15,000 clones listed, under 80% were seen once. J is TRBJ2-3 and V is TRBV4-3, with no clear D. The material sequenced was CD8+ T cells sorted from blood. The sequence was obtained from a man between 65 and 85 years old in good health. The CDR3 reads CASSQGAHTDTQYF. The DNA of the CDR3 is TGCGCCAGCAGCCAAGGCGCCCACACAGATACGCAGTATTTT.